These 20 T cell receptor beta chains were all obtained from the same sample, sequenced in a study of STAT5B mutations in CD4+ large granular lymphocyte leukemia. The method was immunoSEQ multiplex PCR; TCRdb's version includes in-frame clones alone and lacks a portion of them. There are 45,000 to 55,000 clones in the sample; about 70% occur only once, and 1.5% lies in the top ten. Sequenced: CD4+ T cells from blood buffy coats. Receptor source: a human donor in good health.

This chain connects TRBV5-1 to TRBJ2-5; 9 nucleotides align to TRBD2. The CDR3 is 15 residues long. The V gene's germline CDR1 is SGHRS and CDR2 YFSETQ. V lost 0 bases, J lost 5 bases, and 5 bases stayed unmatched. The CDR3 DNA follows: TGCGCCAGCAGCTTGGTCGGGACTAGCTCGGAGACCCAGTACTTC. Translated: CASSLVGTSSETQYF. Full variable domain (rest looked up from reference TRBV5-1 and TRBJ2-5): KAGVTQTPRYLIKTRGQQVTLSCSPISGHRSVSWYQQTPGQGLQFLFEYFSETQRNKGNFPGRFSGRQFSNSRSEMNVSTLELGDSALYLCASSLVGTSSETQYFGPGTRLLVL.

The CDR3 protein is CASSYRGLSNQPQHF. CDR3 in DNA: TGTGCCAGCAGTTACAGGGGCTTAAGCAATCAGCCCCAGCATTTT. The V gene is TRBV6-6, the J gene TRBJ1-5, with a tentative D call TRBD1 (5 bases). The V gene's germline CDR1 is MNHNY and CDR2 SVGAGI (reference sequence). CDR3 length: 15 amino acids. V was cut by 2 bases and J by 1 base, with 9 bases left in between.

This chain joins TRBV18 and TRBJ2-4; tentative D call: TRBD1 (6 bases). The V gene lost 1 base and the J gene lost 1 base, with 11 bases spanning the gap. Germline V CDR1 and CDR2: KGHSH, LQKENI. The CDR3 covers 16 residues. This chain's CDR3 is CASSPRTDGAKNIQYF. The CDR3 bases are TGTGCCAGCTCACCACGGACAGACGGGGCCAAAAACATTCAGTACTTC. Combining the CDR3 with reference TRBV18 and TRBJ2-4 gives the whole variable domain NAGVMQNPRHLVRRRGQEARLRCSPMKGHSHVYWYRQLPEEGLKFMVYLQKENIIDESGMPKERFSAEFPKEGPSILRIQQVVRGDSAAYFCASSPRTDGAKNIQYFGAGTRLSVL.

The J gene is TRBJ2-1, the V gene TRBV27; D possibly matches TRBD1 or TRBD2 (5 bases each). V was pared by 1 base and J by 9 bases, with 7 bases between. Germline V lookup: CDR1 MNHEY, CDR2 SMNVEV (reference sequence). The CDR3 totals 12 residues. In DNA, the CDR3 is TGTGCCAGCAGTTTATGGGGGACTGAGCAGTTCTTC. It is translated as CASSLWGTEQFF.

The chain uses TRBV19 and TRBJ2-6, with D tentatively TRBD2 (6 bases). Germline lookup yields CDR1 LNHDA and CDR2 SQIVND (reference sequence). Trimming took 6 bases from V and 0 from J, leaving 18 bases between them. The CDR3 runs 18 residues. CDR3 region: CASRPTGETYSGANVLTF. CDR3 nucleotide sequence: TGTGCCAGTAGGCCGACGGGGGAGACTTACTCTGGGGCCAACGTCCTGACTTTC.

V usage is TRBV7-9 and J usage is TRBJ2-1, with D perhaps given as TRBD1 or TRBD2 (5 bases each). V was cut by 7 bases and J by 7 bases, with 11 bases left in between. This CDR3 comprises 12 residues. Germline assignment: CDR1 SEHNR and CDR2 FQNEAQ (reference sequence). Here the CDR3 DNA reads TGTGCCAGCAACAACTGGGGGAATGAGCAGTTCTTC. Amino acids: CASNNWGNEQFF.

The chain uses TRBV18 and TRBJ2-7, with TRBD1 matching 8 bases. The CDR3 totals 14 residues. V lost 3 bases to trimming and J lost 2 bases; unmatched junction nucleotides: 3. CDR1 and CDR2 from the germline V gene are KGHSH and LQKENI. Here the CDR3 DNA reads TGTGCCAGCTCACCTCAGACAGGGGCCTACGAGCAGTACTTC. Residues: CASSPQTGAYEQYF.

Written as DNA, the CDR3 is TGCGCCAGCAGCCTCCAGGGCCCCGGGACAGGCCAAGAGACCCAGTACTTC. Its translation: CASSLQGPGTGQETQYF. The chain joins TRBV5-1 to TRBJ2-5; 8 bases map to TRBD1. The germline gives CDR1 SGHRS, CDR2 YFSETQ. After removal of 4 bases from V and 1 base from J, the junction contained 12 bases not matched to a gene. The CDR3 length is 17 residues.

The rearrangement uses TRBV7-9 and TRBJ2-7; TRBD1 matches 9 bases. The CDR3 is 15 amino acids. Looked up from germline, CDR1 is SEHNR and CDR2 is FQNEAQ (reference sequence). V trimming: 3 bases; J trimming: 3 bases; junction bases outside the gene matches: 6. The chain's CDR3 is CASSFTGQGGYEQYF. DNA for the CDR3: TGTGCCAGCAGCTTTACGGGACAGGGTGGCTACGAGCAGTACTTC.

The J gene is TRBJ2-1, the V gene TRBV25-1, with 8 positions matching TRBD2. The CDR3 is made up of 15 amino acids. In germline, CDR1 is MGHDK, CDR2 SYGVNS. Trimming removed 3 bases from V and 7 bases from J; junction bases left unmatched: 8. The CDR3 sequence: CASSEGAGGVNEQFF. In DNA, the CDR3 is TGTGCCAGCAGTGAGGGGGCCGGGGGGGTAAATGAGCAGTTCTTC.

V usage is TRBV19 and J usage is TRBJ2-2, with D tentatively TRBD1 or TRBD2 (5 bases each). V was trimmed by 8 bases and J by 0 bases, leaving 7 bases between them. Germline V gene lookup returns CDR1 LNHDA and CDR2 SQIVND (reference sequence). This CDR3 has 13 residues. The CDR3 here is CASLGANTGELFF. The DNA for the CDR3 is TGTGCCAGTCTGGGGGCGAACACCGGGGAGCTGTTTTTT.

CDR3 nucleotide sequence: TGTGCCACCCAGGATCAAGGAAACACCATATATTTT. It yields the protein CATQDQGNTIYF. This sequence joins TRBV10-3 and TRBJ1-3; D not resolved. Trimming stripped 10 bases from V and 4 bases from J, with 11 bases between. The length of the CDR3 is 12 residues. CDR1 and CDR2 (germline): ENHRY, SYGVKD.

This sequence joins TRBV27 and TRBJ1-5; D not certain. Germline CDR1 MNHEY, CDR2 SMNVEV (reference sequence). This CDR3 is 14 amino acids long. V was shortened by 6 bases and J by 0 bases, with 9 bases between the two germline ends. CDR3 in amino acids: CASSREYSNQPQHF. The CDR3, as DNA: TGTGCCAGCAGCCGAGAGTATAGCAATCAGCCCCAGCATTTT.

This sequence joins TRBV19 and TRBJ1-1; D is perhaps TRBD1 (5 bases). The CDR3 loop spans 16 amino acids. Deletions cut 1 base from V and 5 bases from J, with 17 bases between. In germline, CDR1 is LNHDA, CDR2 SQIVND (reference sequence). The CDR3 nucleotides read TGTGCCAGTAGTATAGTGGGGGAAGGGACTTGGACTGAAGCTTTCTTT. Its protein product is CASSIVGEGTWTEAFF. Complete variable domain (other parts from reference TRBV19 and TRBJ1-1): DGGITQSPKYLFRKEGQNVTLSCEQNLNHDAMYWYRQDPGQGLRLIYYSQIVNDFQKGDIAEGYSVSREKKESFPLTVTSAQKNPTAFYLCASSIVGEGTWTEAFFGQGTRLTVV.

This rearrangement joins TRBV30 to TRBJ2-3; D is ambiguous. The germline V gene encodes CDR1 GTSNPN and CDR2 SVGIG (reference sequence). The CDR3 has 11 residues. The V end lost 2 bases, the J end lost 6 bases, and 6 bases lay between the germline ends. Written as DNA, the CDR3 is TGTGCCTGGAGTAGCAGTGATACGCAGTATTTT. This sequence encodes CAWSSSDTQYF.

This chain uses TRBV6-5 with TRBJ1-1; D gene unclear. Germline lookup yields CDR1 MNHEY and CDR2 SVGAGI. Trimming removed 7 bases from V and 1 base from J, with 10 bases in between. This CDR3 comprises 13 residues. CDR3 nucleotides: TGTGCCAGCACCCAAGGCGCGAACACTGAAGCTTTCTTT. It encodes CASTQGANTEAFF.

The CDR3, as DNA: TGCGCCAGCAGTGACCGAATACTAGCTCAAGAGACCCAGTACTTC. This translates into CASSDRILAQETQYF. This chain joins TRBV10-1 and TRBJ2-5, with D possibly TRBD2 on 6 matching bases. Deletions cut 3 bases from V and 2 bases from J, with 13 bases between. This CDR3 comprises 15 residues. The germline gives CDR1 WNHNN, CDR2 SYGVQD (reference sequence).

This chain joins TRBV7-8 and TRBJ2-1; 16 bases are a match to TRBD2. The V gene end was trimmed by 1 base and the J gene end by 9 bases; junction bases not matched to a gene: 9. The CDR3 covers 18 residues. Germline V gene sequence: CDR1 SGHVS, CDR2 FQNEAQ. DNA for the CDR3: TGTGCCAGCAGCTTAGGGGTGTTCGGGACTAGCGGGGGGGGTGAGCAGTTCTTC. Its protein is CASSLGVFGTSGGGEQFF.

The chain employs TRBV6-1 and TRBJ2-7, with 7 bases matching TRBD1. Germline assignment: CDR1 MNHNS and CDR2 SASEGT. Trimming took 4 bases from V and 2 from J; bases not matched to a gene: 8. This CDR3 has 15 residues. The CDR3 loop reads CASSAQGWAAYEQYF. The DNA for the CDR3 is TGTGCCAGCAGTGCACAGGGGTGGGCGGCCTACGAGCAGTACTTC.

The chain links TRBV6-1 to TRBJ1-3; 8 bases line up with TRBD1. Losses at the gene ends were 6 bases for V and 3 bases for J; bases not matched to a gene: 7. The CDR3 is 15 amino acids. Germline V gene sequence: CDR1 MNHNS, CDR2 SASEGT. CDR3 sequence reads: CASRMTGADGNTIYF. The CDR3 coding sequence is TGTGCCAGCAGGATGACAGGGGCGGATGGAAACACCATATATTTT.